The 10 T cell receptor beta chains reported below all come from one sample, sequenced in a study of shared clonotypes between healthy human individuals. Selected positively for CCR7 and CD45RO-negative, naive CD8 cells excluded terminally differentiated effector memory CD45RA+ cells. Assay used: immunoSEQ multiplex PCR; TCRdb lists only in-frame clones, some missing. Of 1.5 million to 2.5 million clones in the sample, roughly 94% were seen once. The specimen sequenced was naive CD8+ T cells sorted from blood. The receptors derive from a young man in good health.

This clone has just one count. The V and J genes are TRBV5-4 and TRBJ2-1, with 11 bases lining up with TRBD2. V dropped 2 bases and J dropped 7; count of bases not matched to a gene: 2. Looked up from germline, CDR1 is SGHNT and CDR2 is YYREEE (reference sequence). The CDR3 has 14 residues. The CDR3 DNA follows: TGTGCCAGCAGCTTACTAGCGGGGGTGAATGAGCAGTTCTTC. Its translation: CASSLLAGVNEQFF.

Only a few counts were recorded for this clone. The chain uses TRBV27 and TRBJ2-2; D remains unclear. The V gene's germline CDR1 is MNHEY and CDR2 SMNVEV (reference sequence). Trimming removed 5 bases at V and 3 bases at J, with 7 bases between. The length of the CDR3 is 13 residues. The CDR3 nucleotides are TGTGCCAGCAGTCCCGATTACACCGGGGAGCTGTTTTTT. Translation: CASSPDYTGELFF.

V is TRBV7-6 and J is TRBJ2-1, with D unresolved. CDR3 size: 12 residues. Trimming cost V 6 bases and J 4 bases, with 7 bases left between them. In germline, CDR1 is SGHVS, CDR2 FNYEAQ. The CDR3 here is CASRGLYNEQFF. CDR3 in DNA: TGTGCCAGCAGGGGCCTGTACAATGAGCAGTTCTTC.

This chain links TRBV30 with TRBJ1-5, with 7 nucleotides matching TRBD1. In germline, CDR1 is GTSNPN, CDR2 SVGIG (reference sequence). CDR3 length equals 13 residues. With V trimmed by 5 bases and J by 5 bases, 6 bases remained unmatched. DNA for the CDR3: TGTGCCTGGGCCGGGACAGAAGATCAGCCCCAGCATTTT. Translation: CAWAGTEDQPQHF.

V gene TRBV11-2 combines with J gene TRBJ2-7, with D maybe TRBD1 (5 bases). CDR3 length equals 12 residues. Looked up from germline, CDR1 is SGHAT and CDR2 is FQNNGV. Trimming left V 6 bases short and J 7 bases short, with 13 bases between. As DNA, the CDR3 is TGTGCCAGCAGATCAGGGATAGAAGAGCAGTACTTC. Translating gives CASRSGIEEQYF. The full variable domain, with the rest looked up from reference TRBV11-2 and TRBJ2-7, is EAGVAQSPRYKIIEKRQSVAFWCNPISGHATLYWYQQILGQGPKLLIQFQNNGVVDDSQLPKDRFSAERLKGVDSTLKIQPAKLEDSAVYLCASRSGIEEQYFGPGTRLTVT.

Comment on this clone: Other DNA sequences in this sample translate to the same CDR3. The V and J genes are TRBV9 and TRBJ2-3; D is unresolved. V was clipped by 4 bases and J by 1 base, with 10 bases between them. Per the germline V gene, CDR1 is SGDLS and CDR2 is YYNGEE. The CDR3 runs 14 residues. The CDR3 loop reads CASSLGGGTDTQYF. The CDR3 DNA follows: TGTGCCAGCAGCTTGGGTGGGGGCACAGATACGCAGTATTTT. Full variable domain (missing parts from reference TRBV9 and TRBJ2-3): DSGVTQTPKHLITATGQRVTLRCSPRSGDLSVYWYQQSLDQGLQFLIQYYNGEERAKGNILERFSAQQFPDLHSELNLSSLELGDSALYFCASSLGGGTDTQYFGPGTRLTVL.

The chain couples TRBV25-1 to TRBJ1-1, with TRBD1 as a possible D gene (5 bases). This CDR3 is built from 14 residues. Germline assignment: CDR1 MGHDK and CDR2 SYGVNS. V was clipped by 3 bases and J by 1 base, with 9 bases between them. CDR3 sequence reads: CASSDGTWNTEAFF. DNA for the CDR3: TGTGCCAGCAGTGATGGGACCTGGAACACTGAAGCTTTCTTT.

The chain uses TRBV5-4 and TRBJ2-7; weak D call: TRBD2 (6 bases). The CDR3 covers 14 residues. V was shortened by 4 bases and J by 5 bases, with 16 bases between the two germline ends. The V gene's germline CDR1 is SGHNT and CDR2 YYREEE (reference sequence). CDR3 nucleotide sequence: TGTGCCAGCAGCCACCTCCGGGGAGGCGACGAGCAGTACTTC. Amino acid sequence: CASSHLRGGDEQYF.

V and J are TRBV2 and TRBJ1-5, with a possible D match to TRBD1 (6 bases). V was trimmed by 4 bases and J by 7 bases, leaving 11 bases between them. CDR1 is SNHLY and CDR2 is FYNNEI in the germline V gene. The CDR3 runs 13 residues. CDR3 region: CASSGKGGQPQHF. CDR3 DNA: TGTGCCAGCAGTGGCAAAGGGGGACAGCCCCAGCATTTT.

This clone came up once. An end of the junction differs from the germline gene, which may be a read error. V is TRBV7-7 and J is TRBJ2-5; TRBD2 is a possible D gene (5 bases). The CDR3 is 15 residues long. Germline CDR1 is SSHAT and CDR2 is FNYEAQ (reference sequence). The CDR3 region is CASSTRWAGPETQYF. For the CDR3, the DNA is TGTGCTAGCAGCACCCGGTGGGCGGGCCCAGAGACCCAGTACTTC.